Listed here are 21 T cell receptor beta chains from one sample, sequenced in a study of blood T cell repertoires in COVID-19. Sequencing was performed with immunoSEQ multiplex PCR; in TCRdb, only in-frame clones are kept and a portion is missing. This sample carries about 85,000 clones, roughly four fifths of them seen once, and the ten largest clones take 0.95% to 1.5%. Input material: peripheral blood. The receptors originated from a woman over 75 with acute or convalescent COVID-19.

J is TRBJ2-3 and V is TRBV20-1, with TRBD2 identical over 11 bases. The V gene's germline CDR1 is DFQATT and CDR2 SNEGSKA (reference sequence). Trimming removed 3 bases from V and 6 bases from J; junction bases left unmatched: 8. The CDR3 has 15 residues. This CDR3 reads CSASNLAGGLDTQYF. The CDR3 coding sequence is TGCAGTGCTAGTAACCTAGCGGGAGGATTGGATACGCAGTATTTT.

This chain joins TRBV4-1 and TRBJ1-1, with 11 positions matching TRBD1. V lost 6 bases and J lost 3; bases outside the gene matches: 6. CDR1 and CDR2 (germline): MGHRA, YSYEKL. This CDR3 comprises 15 residues. The CDR3 DNA sequence: TGCGCCAGCAGACCCGGACAGGGGGCGGACACTGAAGCTTTCTTT. Its protein is CASRPGQGADTEAFF.

The chain combines TRBV11-1 with TRBJ2-1; D is ambiguous. Trimming shortened V by 0 bases and J by 8 bases, and 5 bases separated the two germline ends. Germline V gene lookup returns CDR1 SGHAT and CDR2 FQDESV (reference sequence). This CDR3 spans 12 amino acids. CDR3 protein: CASSLAGYEQFF. For the CDR3, the DNA is TGTGCCAGCAGCTTAGCCGGTTATGAGCAGTTCTTC.

This chain joins TRBV19 and TRBJ1-6; 10 nucleotides line up with TRBD1. V shed 8 bases and J 5 bases; nucleotides not matched to a gene: 3. Germline loops: CDR1 LNHDA, CDR2 SQIVND (reference sequence). The CDR3 consists of 14 residues. The CDR3 sequence is CASQTGGNNSPLHF. CDR3 nucleotides: TGTGCCAGTCAGACAGGGGGCAATAATTCACCCCTCCACTTT.

V usage is TRBV3-1 (or the pseudogene TRBV3-2) and J usage is TRBJ2-7; 7 nucleotides align to TRBD1. The CDR3 consists of 14 residues. The junction had 10 bases not matched to a gene; V was cut back by 9 bases and J by 2 bases. The germline V gene has CDR1 LGHDT and CDR2 YNNKEL (reference sequence). The CDR3 sequence is CASRPTGLAYEQYF. Written as DNA, the CDR3 is TGTGCCAGTCGACCGACAGGGCTTGCCTACGAGCAGTACTTC.

This clone was counted once. The V gene is TRBV11-2, the J gene TRBJ2-5; possibly TRBD2 for D (6 bases). The CDR3 loop spans 15 amino acids. The germline gives CDR1 SGHAT, CDR2 FQNNGV. V lost 2 bases, J lost 2 bases, and 12 bases lay in between. The DNA for the CDR3 is TGTGCCAGCAGCTTACGGGGAGGAGGGCAAGAGACCCAGTACTTC. Translation gives CASSLRGGGQETQYF. The variable domain in full, completed from reference TRBV11-2 and TRBJ2-5, reads EAGVAQSPRYKIIEKRQSVAFWCNPISGHATLYWYQQILGQGPKLLIQFQNNGVVDDSQLPKDRFSAERLKGVDSTLKIQPAKLEDSAVYLCASSLRGGGQETQYFGPGTRLLVL.

Only one count was recorded for this clone. CDR3 loop: CASSGAYNEQFF. The CDR3, as DNA: TGTGCCAGCAGTGGAGCCTACAATGAGCAGTTCTTC. V usage is TRBV2 and J usage is TRBJ2-1; D uncertain. The CDR3 has 12 amino acids. Trimming removed 4 bases from V and 2 bases from J, with 3 bases in between. Germline CDR1 is SNHLY and CDR2 is FYNNEI.

The CDR3 loop is CASSWESGELFF. The CDR3 DNA is TGCGCCAGCAGTTGGGAGTCCGGGGAGCTGTTTTTT. V and J are TRBV5-1 and TRBJ2-2; tentatively, D is TRBD2 (5 bases). V gave up 5 bases and J gave up 6 bases, with 8 bases separating them. The CDR3 has 12 residues. The germline gives CDR1 SGHRS, CDR2 YFSETQ.

The V call is TRBV6-1, the J call TRBJ1-6; TRBD1 matches at 8 bases. Germline-derived CDR1 and CDR2 are MNHNS and SASEGT. V trimming: 2 bases; J trimming: 8 bases; junction bases outside the gene matches: 5. The CDR3 has 15 amino acids. The CDR3 sequence: CASSEILDRDSPLHF. The CDR3 DNA reads TGTGCCAGCAGTGAAATTTTGGACAGGGATTCACCCCTCCACTTT.

This chain links TRBV12-3 or TRBV12-4 with TRBJ2-1; tentatively, D is TRBD1 (5 bases). Trimming left V 3 bases short and J 5 bases short, with 8 bases between. The CDR3 covers 13 residues. This chain's CDR3 is CASSFLGHNEQFF. The DNA of the CDR3 is TGTGCCAGCAGTTTCTTGGGGCACAATGAGCAGTTCTTC.

This clone was seen more than once but under ten times. The chain couples TRBV25-1 to TRBJ1-1; D is unresolved. The CDR3 totals 14 residues. Germline V gene sequence: CDR1 MGHDK, CDR2 SYGVNS. The ends were cut back, 8 bases at V and 5 bases at J, with 18 bases in the middle. CDR3 in amino acids: CASRGLGGWTEAFF. CDR3 DNA sequence: TGTGCCAGCCGAGGCCTCGGAGGATGGACTGAAGCTTTCTTT.

This clone was seen a single time. As DNA, the CDR3 is TGTGCCAGCGGACAGGGGACATTTCAGCCCCAGCATTTT. Translating gives CASGQGTFQPQHF. The chain combines TRBV2 with TRBJ1-5; 9 nucleotides line up with TRBD1. Germline lookup yields CDR1 SNHLY and CDR2 FYNNEI. The CDR3 has 13 residues. The V gene end was trimmed by 8 bases and the J gene end by 6 bases; junction bases not matched to a gene: 5.

The J gene is TRBJ2-7, the V gene TRBV18; D is perhaps TRBD1 (5 bases). V was pared by 2 bases and J by 3 bases, with 8 bases between. This CDR3 has 13 amino acids. CDR1 and CDR2 from the germline V gene are KGHSH and LQKENI. As DNA, the CDR3 is TGTGCCAGCTCACCAATGGGGCACTACGAGCAGTACTTC. It encodes CASSPMGHYEQYF.

The chain couples TRBV29-1 to TRBJ2-7, with D possibly being TRBD1 (6 bases). V shed 4 bases and J shed 0 bases, with 13 bases lying between them. In germline, CDR1 is SQVTM, CDR2 ANQGSEA. The CDR3 length is 14 residues. CDR3: CSVVPTGSSYEQYF. The CDR3 DNA reads as TGCAGCGTTGTTCCCACAGGGAGCTCCTACGAGCAGTACTTC.

This clone has more than one count but fewer than ten. The V call is TRBV27, the J call TRBJ2-7; possible D gene TRBD1, 7 bases. The CDR3 loop spans 14 amino acids. The V gene's germline CDR1 is MNHEY and CDR2 SMNVEV (reference sequence). Between the trimmed V and J ends, which lost 5 bases and 3 bases, there was a span of 14 bases. CDR3 in amino acids: CASSSRGEGYEQYF. The CDR3 region has the DNA TGTGCCAGCAGTAGCAGGGGGGAAGGCTACGAGCAGTACTTC.

This clone was detected only a few times. This chain uses TRBV29-1 with TRBJ2-7; 9 bases fit TRBD1. Germline V gives CDR1 SQVTM, CDR2 ANQGSEA. This CDR3 comprises 14 residues. V lost 7 bases to trimming and J lost 3 bases; unmatched junction nucleotides: 10. CDR3 in amino acids: CSAVMDRGDYEQYF. In nucleotides, the CDR3 is TGCAGCGCTGTTATGGACAGGGGTGACTACGAGCAGTACTTC.

This chain uses TRBV5-4 with TRBJ2-5, with D perhaps matching TRBD2 (5 bases). This CDR3 contains 14 residues. V lost 1 base, J lost 3 bases, and 10 bases lay in between. Germline assignment: CDR1 SGHNT and CDR2 YYREEE (reference sequence). The CDR3 DNA reads as TGTGCCAGCAGCTTGCGAACGGGGAAAGAGACCCAGTACTTC. It codes for CASSLRTGKETQYF.

The rearrangement links TRBV9 to TRBJ2-3; D is possibly TRBD1 (7 bases). Germline CDR1 and CDR2: SGDLS and YYNGEE. Trimming left V 3 bases short and J 2 bases short, with 16 bases between. This CDR3 contains 16 residues. CDR3 DNA sequence: TGTGCCAGCAGCGAGGGGGCTAGCGCCTCCACAGATACGCAGTATTTT. Its protein product is CASSEGASASTDTQYF.

The chain links TRBV3-1 (or the pseudogene TRBV3-2) to TRBJ1-2, with D possibly TRBD1 on 5 matching bases. Germline lookup yields CDR1 LGHDT and CDR2 YNNKEL (reference sequence). This CDR3 contains 14 residues. The V gene lost 5 bases and the J gene lost 5 bases, with 15 bases spanning the gap. The CDR3 bases are TGTGCCAGCAGCGCCCTGGAGGGGCAGTATGGCTACACCTTC. Amino acid sequence: CASSALEGQYGYTF.

This sequence joins TRBV5-6 and TRBJ1-5; no firm D call. V lost 4 bases and J lost 4, with 12 bases in between. The CDR3 consists of 14 residues. Germline V gene lookup returns CDR1 SGHDT and CDR2 YYEEEE. The CDR3: CASSPRGTNQPQHF. CDR3 DNA sequence: TGTGCCAGCAGCCCCCGGGGAACTAATCAGCCCCAGCATTTT.

This rearrangement joins TRBV2 to TRBJ2-1; 11 nucleotides agree with TRBD2. Germline assignment: CDR1 SNHLY and CDR2 FYNNEI. The CDR3 runs to 15 residues. J gave up 6 bases and V 6 bases, and 7 bases lay outside the gene matches. In DNA, the CDR3 is TGTGCCAGCAGGGCACTAGCGGGAGACGGCAATGAGCAGTTCTTC. As protein: CASRALAGDGNEQFF.